This T cell receptor beta chain is drawn from a study of neurological immune-mediated disorders. Unsorted libraries were prepared from 2 million PBMCs held at -80 C. The sample holds many counts of this clonotype. CDR1 and CDR2 (germline): MNHEY, SMNVEV (reference sequence). V shed 3 bases, J shed 4 bases, and the junction held 12 bases outside the gene matches. This CDR3 region has 17 residues. Each TCR transcript was tagged with a 10-nucleotide random UMI during 5'RACE. MiXCR was run by TCRdb on the 5' RACE reads, yielding one entry per CDR3 protein. This sample has approximately 50,000 distinct CDR3 sequences, with 3% to 4.5% found just once.

The chain uses TRBV27 and TRBJ1-5, with TRBD1 matching 7 bases. This receptor was obtained from a man between 60 and 70 years old with multiple sclerosis. The sequenced sample consisted of PBMCs. The CDR3 DNA reads TGTGCCAGCAGTTTTAACCGGGGAGGGACAGCTAATCAGCCCCAGCATTTT. Protein product: CASSFNRGGTANQPQHF.